This T cell receptor beta chain came from a study of metastatic and nonmetastatic thyroid tumors. This clone was observed at least ten times. There were no patients who had received any treatment before thyroid surgery. MiXCR was used by TCRdb to re-call the PCR reads. The profile shows roughly 18,000 clones, under 30% of them singletons. The specimen sequenced was tumor tissue. This clonotype was sampled from a female donor with papillary thyroid cancer or a benign thyroid nodule (not recorded which). Some clones in this sample may be carry-over from other donors' samples.

CDR3 in DNA: TGTGCCAGCAGCCAAGACCAGGGGCGGGAGACCCAGTACTTC. It codes for CASSQDQGRETQYF. The chain employs TRBV3-1 and TRBJ2-5; tentatively, D is TRBD1 (6 bases). Trimming took 0 bases from V and 5 from J, leaving 10 bases between them. Germline CDR1 is LGHDT and CDR2 is YNNKEL (reference sequence). The CDR3 extends over 14 amino acids.